This T cell receptor beta chain is drawn from a study of immune cell composition in non-small cell lung cancer. J gave up 6 bases and V 8 bases, and 8 bases lay outside the gene matches. From germline, CDR1 is LNHNV and CDR2 YYDKDF (reference sequence). CDR3 length equals 14 residues. General study results and limits: Tumour-associated clones >0.5% occurred in 25% to 35% of adenocarcinomas, about three quarters of squamous.

On this clone itself: Antigen: not known.

Method: immunoSEQ multiplex PCR; TCRdb's copy keeps in-frame clones and lacks some. Here the sample spans over 850 clones, 69% being singletons. The chain is built from TRBV15 and TRBJ2-7, with TRBD1 matching over 12 bases. Source material: lung tumor tissue. This clonotype was obtained from a human donor with non-small cell lung cancer. CDR3 loop: CATHSGTGGLEQYF. The DNA for the CDR3 is TGTGCCACCCACTCGGGGACAGGGGGCCTCGAGCAGTACTTC.